The TCR beta chain under discussion was sequenced for a study of graft-versus-host responses after intestinal transplantation (dated by TCRdb to about 2021). Some background on the complete study: Multivisceral, liver-intestinal, or isolated intestinal transplants were received by the recipients. Every recipient was given anti-thymocyte globulin induction, then maintenance tacrolimus and steroids for around three years. After intestinal transplantation, graft-versus-host and host-versus-graft alloreactive T cell clones in the graft, circulation and bone marrow were tracked using bulk TCR-beta CDR3 sequencing. To identify alloreactive clones, pre-transplant mixed lymphocyte reaction products were sequenced and compared with unstimulated pre-transplant donor and recipient T cells. Of the 20 to 25 intestinal transplant recipients enrolled in the cohort, one of whom was a retransplant, a few patients without pretransplant specimens were excluded. A peak of at least 4% donor T cells among recipient peripheral blood mononuclear cells was the definition used for donor T cell macrochimerism. Rather than going through the commercial service, samples from a few later patients were sequenced in-house on an Illumina MiSeq and processed with MiXCR.

Comment on this clone: What antigen it recognizes has not been identified. No quality values exist for individual bases; no much larger clone is one base distant.

In the germline V gene (reference sequence), CDR1 corresponds to MNHNY and CDR2 to SVGAGI. V is cut by 5 bases and J by 2 bases, and the space between the germline ends is 18 bases. The CDR3 goes from the cysteine to the phenylalanine over 16 residues. Solely the CDR3 DNA is kept, with 48 bases framed from the first base. In the first month after transplant, blood samples were collected up to 4 times, and after that at least monthly when available. Results the study describes overall, beyond this receptor: Patients with donor T cell macrochimerism had high GvH to HvG T cell clonal ratios in their allografts. The relatively low number and heterogeneity of intestinal transplant patients limited the conclusions. GvH clones were detected in recipient bone marrow, and some appeared earlier in ileal mucosa or blood, consistent with an intestinal mucosal origin. Early after transplant, peak levels of circulating GvH clones were found to be associated with declines in HvG clones.

Library preparation was by the immunoSEQ multiplex PCR assay. High-throughput TCR-beta CDR3 sequencing of genomic DNA from most patients was performed by Adaptive Biotechnologies. As for how the authors treated the data: Adaptive's ImmunoSEQ software supplied the TCR sequencing data for 18 patients, while MiXCR and VDJtools were used to process a few other patients. CDR3 nucleotide sequences shared between donor and recipient were removed because their origin could not be assigned. At least 2-fold expansion over unstimulated cells and a minimum CFSE-low frequency of 0.002% (template counts) or 0.001% (read counts) were required for clones to be classified as alloreactive. Clones detected in sequenced pre-transplant spleen, lymph node, or MLR CFSE-low populations of the donor or recipient were defined as mappable. The cumulative frequency of alloreactive clones was calculated as a percentage of all sequences, weighted by copy number. In its TCRdb copy, this immuneACCESS table keeps in-frame sequences only and misses some clones. Where compared with another copy, unresolved V genes explain less than half of these, and the others have no known cause. The DNA gave D and trimming, while V, J and clone size come from that table. The sample table contains about 29,000 clones; only one count was recorded for roughly 93% of them. The top ten constitute over 0.7% of the sample.

This TCR was recovered from a human patient who received an intestinal transplant, so some T cells may come from the graft donor. This chain is built from TRBV6-6 and TRBJ1-2, with the identity of the D gene unclear. The sample here was PBMCs, taken about 65 days after intestinal transplant. The CDR3 corresponds to CASSLGPNLENYGYTF. The base sequence is TGTGCCAGCAGTCTAGGACCCAATCTCGAAAACTATGGCTACACCTTC.